This record looks at one T cell receptor beta chain sequence and its context. This entry is derived from a study of blood T cell repertoires in COVID-19. TCRdb's table, derived via immunoSEQ multiplex PCR, lists solely in-frame clones and lacks some. This table holds 50,000 to 85,000 clones, 82% found once. The source material was peripheral blood. This clonotype was obtained from a man aged 60-69 years with acute or convalescent COVID-19.

CDR3 amino acids: CASSAPGQGARSPLHF. DNA for the CDR3: TGTGCCAGTAGTGCGCCGGGACAGGGGGCTCGGTCACCCCTCCACTTT. J is TRBJ1-6 and V is TRBV19; 12 bases map to TRBD1. Germline trimming cut 5 bases from V and 10 bases from J; bases unmatched to any gene: 9. The CDR3 loop spans 16 amino acids. The germline V gene encodes CDR1 LNHDA and CDR2 SQIVND (reference sequence).